The rows below give T cell receptor beta chains drawn from one sample of a study of T cells in Graves' hyperthyroidism and ophthalmopathy. TCRdb reprocessed the multiplex PCR reads via MiXCR and lists one record per CDR3 protein. The data hold roughly 640,000 distinct CDR3 sequences, with 16% observed a single time. Sequencing was performed on blood. Every receptor here comes from a woman in her forties with Graves' ophthalmopathy. CDR3s include the opening cysteine and the closing phenylalanine or tryptophan. The D gene is left open where the match is weak. The size of a clone is reported for some rows only, either as once, few or many, or as a class for expanded clones.

clone size,V gene,CDR3 length,J gene,D gene,CDR3 protein,CDR3 DNA
-,TRBV7-6,14,TRBJ2-7,-,CASSRGHNSYEQYF,TGTGCCAGCAGCCGGGGACACAACTCCTACGAGCAGTACTTC
-,TRBV6-1,15,TRBJ1-6,-,CASRSWAFQNSPLHF,TGTGCCAGCAGGTCTTGGGCCTTTCAGAATTCACCCCTCCACTTT
-,TRBV5-5,19,TRBJ1-2,TRBD1,CASSPIRLQGRSGEYGYTF,TGTGCCAGCAGCCCCATTCGGTTACAGGGGCGCTCTGGAGAGTATGGCTACACCTTC
many,TRBV2,14,TRBJ1-5,TRBD1,CASSEQQGTQPQHF,TGTGCCAGCAGTGAGCAACAGGGGACTCAGCCCCAGCATTTT
many,TRBV12-3/TRBV12-4,12,TRBJ2-3,-,CASSLKPDTQYF,TGTGCCAGCAGTTTGAAACCGGATACGCAGTATTTT
-,TRBV6-5,14,TRBJ2-2,-,CASTPRGNTGELFF,TGTGCCAGCACCCCCCGGGGGAACACCGGGGAGCTGTTTTTT
-,TRBV27,13,TRBJ2-1,-,CASSWRLNNGQFF,TGTGCCAGCAGTTGGCGTCTAAACAATGGGCAGTTCTTC
many,TRBV30,13,TRBJ1-6,TRBD1,CAWSKGANSPLHF,TGTGCCTGGAGTAAGGGGGCGAATTCACCCCTCCACTTT
many,TRBV20-1,14,TRBJ2-1,TRBD2,CSAVTSGAYNEQFF,TGCAGTGCCGTGACTAGCGGGGCCTACAATGAGCAGTTCTTC
many,TRBV6-6,15,TRBJ2-3,-,CASSYFEGRTDTQYF,TGTGCCAGCAGTTACTTTGAGGGGAGGACAGATACGCAGTATTTT
many,TRBV5-1,13,TRBJ1-1,-,CASKGTVNTEAFF,TGCGCCAGCAAAGGGACGGTGAACACTGAAGCTTTCTTT
many,TRBV6-1,12,TRBJ2-2,-,CASSPGVWELFF,TGTGCCAGCAGTCCCGGTGTGTGGGAGCTGTTTTTT
-,TRBV6-5,14,TRBJ1-1,-,CASSYGPMNTEAFF,TGTGCCAGCAGTTACGGGCCAATGAACACTGAAGCTTTCTTT
-,TRBV7-6,15,TRBJ2-1,TRBD1,CASSQSGQGAGEQFF,TGTGCCAGCAGCCAATCAGGACAGGGGGCAGGTGAGCAGTTCTTC
many,TRBV18,16,TRBJ1-1,-,CASSSQGGQMNTEAFF,TGTGCCAGCTCAAGCCAAGGCGGTCAGATGAACACTGAAGCTTTCTTT
many,TRBV2,14,TRBJ2-3,-,CASSELGFSDTQYF,TGTGCCAGCAGTGAACTGGGGTTCTCAGATACGCAGTATTTT
many,TRBV6-1,11,TRBJ1-1,-,CASSRGREAFF,TGTGCCAGCAGCAGAGGTCGTGAAGCTTTCTTT
-,TRBV7-2,13,TRBJ2-1,-,CASSLRTHLEQFF,TGTGCCAGCAGCTTACGGACTCATCTGGAGCAGTTCTTC
few,TRBV19,17,TRBJ2-3,-,CASLLMFARPVGDTQYF,TGTGCCAGCTTACTAATGTTCGCGCGCCCCGTCGGAGATACGCAGTATTTT
-,TRBV6-4,10,TRBJ1-2,-,CASSADGYTF,TGTGCCAGCAGTGCAGATGGCTACACCTTC
many,TRBV2,17,TRBJ1-5,TRBD1,CASSDPMEGQGGQPQHF,TGTGCCAGCAGTGATCCCATGGAAGGACAGGGGGGTCAGCCCCAGCATTTT
-,TRBV7-8,16,TRBJ2-7,-,CASSPHGEPTSYEQYF,TGTGCCAGCAGCCCCCATGGGGAGCCGACGTCCTACGAGCAGTACTTC
many,TRBV5-5,15,TRBJ2-7,TRBD1,CASSLGQGYSYEQYF,TGTGCCAGCAGCTTGGGACAGGGGTATTCCTACGAGCAGTACTTC
few,TRBV6-1,11,TRBJ1-2,-,CATSDVHGYTF,TGTGCCACCTCGGACGTCCATGGCTACACCTTC
many,TRBV6-1,17,TRBJ2-1,-,CASGYFSGTGGDNEQFF,TGTGCCAGCGGATATTTTTCCGGGACTGGAGGGGACAATGAGCAGTTCTTC
many,TRBV7-8,16,TRBJ2-7,TRBD2,CASSYSGGAGVYEQYF,TGTGCCAGCAGCTATAGCGGGGGGGCCGGTGTATACGAGCAGTACTTC
many,TRBV2,12,TRBJ2-1,-,CASRRTLNEQFF,TGTGCCAGCAGGAGGACTTTGAATGAGCAGTTCTTC
many,TRBV5-1,15,TRBJ1-1,TRBD1,CASSLDTGVNTEAFF,TGCGCCAGCAGCTTGGATACAGGGGTGAACACTGAAGCTTTCTTT
many,TRBV2,14,TRBJ1-1,-,CASRREIANTEAFF,TGTGCCAGCAGGCGCGAGATAGCGAACACTGAAGCTTTCTTT
many,TRBV30,14,TRBJ1-1,TRBD1,CAWSRDREDTEAFF,TGTGCCTGGAGCCGGGACAGGGAGGACACTGAAGCTTTCTTT
many,TRBV20-1,13,TRBJ2-7,-,CSASDRSSYEQYF,TGCAGTGCTAGTGATCGGAGCTCCTACGAGCAGTACTTC
few,TRBV6-1,13,TRBJ2-7,-,CASRAPNAYEQYF,TGTGCCAGCAGGGCACCAAACGCCTACGAGCAGTACTTC
many,TRBV7-9,15,TRBJ2-5,-,CASSFGSGIQETQYF,TGTGCCAGCAGCTTTGGATCAGGGATACAAGAGACCCAGTACTTC
-,TRBV7-9,15,TRBJ2-5,TRBD1,CASSSMLGGIETQYF,TGTGCCAGCAGCTCAATGTTAGGGGGCATAGAGACCCAGTACTTC
-,TRBV27,12,TRBJ2-3,-,CASSFPSDTQYF,TGTGCCAGCAGTTTCCCCTCGGATACGCAGTATTTT
few,TRBV15,16,TRBJ2-7,-,CATSRVTGEGSYEQYF,TGTGCCACCAGCAGAGTCACGGGAGAGGGCTCCTACGAGCAGTACTTC
many,TRBV2,15,TRBJ2-1,-,CASRWDSSSYNEQFF,TGTGCCAGCAGGTGGGACTCGAGCTCCTACAATGAGCAGTTCTTC
-,TRBV6-5,18,TRBJ2-5,TRBD2,CASSYSERGGREQETQYF,TGTGCCAGCAGTTACTCTGAGCGGGGGGGCCGGGAACAAGAGACCCAGTACTTC
few,TRBV7-9,13,TRBJ2-2,-,CASSHSGDRELFF,TGTGCCAGCAGCCACTCAGGTGACCGGGAGCTGTTTTTT
few,TRBV28,13,TRBJ1-4,-,CASSQTINEKLFF,TGTGCCAGCAGCCAGACAATTAATGAAAAACTGTTTTTT
many,TRBV12-3/TRBV12-4,14,TRBJ1-2,-,CASSQGRSNYGYTF,TGTGCCAGCAGCCAGGGCAGGTCTAACTATGGCTACACCTTC
few,TRBV24-1,15,TRBJ2-1,TRBD2,CATSDEGLAGGEQFF,TGTGCCACCAGTGACGAGGGACTAGCGGGAGGTGAGCAGTTCTTC
many,TRBV27,15,TRBJ2-5,TRBD2,CASSSILSGGETQYF,TGTGCCAGCAGTTCAATCCTTAGCGGGGGAGAGACCCAGTACTTC
many,TRBV12-3/TRBV12-4,14,TRBJ2-1,-,CASRGTPVNNEQFF,TGTGCCAGCAGGGGAACTCCGGTGAACAATGAGCAGTTCTTC
many,TRBV30,13,TRBJ1-1,-,CAWSVRGVTEAFF,TGTGCCTGGAGTGTACGGGGGGTCACTGAAGCTTTCTTT
few,TRBV7-9,17,TRBJ1-6,TRBD1,CASSPGQGGPRSSPLHF,TGTGCCAGCAGCCCGGGACAGGGGGGACCGAGGTCCTCACCCCTCCACTTT
-,TRBV27,17,TRBJ2-5,-,CASSPGRGREYQETQHF,TGTGCCAGCAGTCCAGGGAGAGGCCGAGAGTACCAAGAGACCCAGCACTTC
many,TRBV30,14,TRBJ1-1,-,CAWATGMKHTEAFF,TGTGCCTGGGCCACCGGGATGAAACACACTGAAGCTTTCTTT